These 32 T cell receptor beta chains came from one sample sequenced in a study of T cell changes during pregnancy in multiple sclerosis. The repertoire was sequenced with immunoSEQ multiplex PCR; TCRdb's copy has only in-frame clones and lacks some. This sample has about 76,000 clones; 93% occur once, and the top ten carry approximately 2.5%. Sequenced material: peripheral blood, taken in the second trimester of pregnancy. These receptors were obtained from a female donor with multiple sclerosis, enrolled in a pregnancy study.

The chain has TRBV4-1 and TRBJ1-4; the D gene is possibly TRBD1 (5 bases). This CDR3 region has 17 residues. Germline loops: CDR1 MGHRA, CDR2 YSYEKL. Deletions cut 4 bases from V and 7 bases from J, with 22 bases between. CDR3 region: CASSPFPRTRESEKLFF. DNA of the CDR3: TGCGCCAGCAGCCCATTTCCGCGGACAAGAGAATCTGAAAAACTGTTTTTT.

This clone was observed once. The genes are TRBV2 and TRBJ1-2; possibly TRBD1 for D (6 bases). Trimming shortened V by 6 bases and J by 5 bases, and 10 bases separated the two germline ends. CDR3 length equals 12 residues. CDR1 and CDR2 from the germline V gene are SNHLY and FYNNEI. CDR3 in amino acids: CASSRGGYGYTF. The CDR3 nucleotides are TGTGCCAGCAGCAGGGGCGGGTATGGCTACACCTTC.

The chain employs TRBV28 and TRBJ1-2; TRBD1 agrees at 7 bases. The CDR3 covers 13 residues. CDR1 and CDR2 (germline): MDHEN, SYDVKM. V shed 5 bases, J shed 8 bases, and the junction held 8 bases outside the gene matches. CDR3 residues: CASSGWDSIGYTF. The CDR3 region has the DNA TGTGCCAGCAGTGGGTGGGACAGTATCGGCTACACCTTC.

The CDR3 sequence is CASSPHQQGARTEAFF. CDR3 bases: TGTGCCAGCAGTCCCCACCAACAGGGGGCACGGACTGAAGCTTTCTTT. The chain is built from TRBV28 and TRBJ1-1; TRBD1 matches 9 bases. V lost 5 bases to trimming and J lost 5 bases; unmatched junction nucleotides: 12. CDR3 length equals 16 residues. CDR1 and CDR2 (germline): MDHEN, SYDVKM.

The V and J genes are TRBV9 and TRBJ2-3; a possible D gene is TRBD1 (6 bases). V shed 2 bases and J shed 4 bases, with 17 bases lying between them. Germline V lookup: CDR1 SGDLS, CDR2 YYNGEE. The CDR3 spans 16 residues. In nucleotides, the CDR3 is TGTGCCAGCAGCGTGGGAGCTCTGGGGGCTGCAGATACGCAGTATTTT. Its translation is CASSVGALGAADTQYF.

This sequence joins TRBV7-9 and TRBJ2-2; 8 bases are a match to TRBD1. CDR3 length equals 14 residues. V was pared by 4 bases and J by 7 bases, with 5 bases of the junction left unmatched. Per germline, CDR1 SEHNR and CDR2 FQNEAQ (reference sequence). The CDR3 is CASSYSGGGGELFF. The CDR3 region has the DNA TGTGCCAGCAGCTATTCAGGGGGCGGCGGGGAGCTGTTTTTT. The complete variable domain, with remaining parts taken from reference TRBV7-9 and TRBJ2-2, reads DTGVSQNPRHKITKRGQNVTFRCDPISEHNRLYWYRQTLGQGPEFLTYFQNEAQLEKSRLLSDRFSAERPKGSFSTLEIQRTEQGDSAMYLCASSYSGGGGELFFGEGSRLTVL.

The chain couples TRBV11-2 to TRBJ1-2; 7 bases match TRBD1. The CDR3 runs 14 residues. Per germline, CDR1 SGHAT and CDR2 FQNNGV. V gave up 5 bases and J gave up 4 bases; unmatched junction bases: 7. The CDR3 loop reads CASSPLDRFYGYTF. The CDR3 nucleotides are TGTGCCAGCAGCCCATTGGACAGGTTCTATGGCTACACCTTC.

In the case of this clone: The same CDR3 arises from other DNA sequences in this sample as well. The J gene is TRBJ1-3, the V gene TRBV27, with a possible D match to TRBD1 (5 bases). The CDR3 spans 14 residues. With 5 bases removed from V and 0 bases from J, the gap between germline ends came to 8 bases. CDR1 is MNHEY, CDR2 SMNVEV, per germline (reference sequence). CDR3 region: CASSPGVSGNTIYF. The CDR3 bases are TGTGCCAGCAGTCCGGGGGTCTCTGGAAACACCATATATTTT.

As for this clone: An end of the junction differs from the germline gene, which may be a read error. This rearrangement joins TRBV7-7 to TRBJ2-7; 8 bases line up with TRBD2. Germline-derived CDR1 and CDR2 are SSHAT and FNYEAQ (reference sequence). The CDR3 totals 18 residues. DNA of the CDR3: TGTGCTAGCAGCTCCGCCGGGGGGGGGCGGGGGGTTCCCTACGAGCAGTACTTC. Its protein is CASSSAGGGRGVPYEQYF.

V and J are TRBV6-1 and TRBJ1-3; the match to TRBD1 covers 8 bases. The CDR3 is 14 residues long. CDR1 is MNHNS and CDR2 is SASEGT in the germline V gene. The ends lost 7 bases at V and 3 bases at J; junction bases unmatched: 5. The CDR3 protein is CASTFGTGGNTIYF. The CDR3 DNA sequence: TGTGCCAGCACCTTCGGGACAGGTGGAAACACCATATATTTT.

The chain uses TRBV6-4 and TRBJ2-3; 10 bases are shared with TRBD2. Germline V CDR1 and CDR2: MRHNA, SNTAGT. This CDR3 has 15 residues. V lost 4 bases, J lost 4 bases, and 5 bases stayed unmatched. CDR3 nucleotides: TGTGCCAGCAGTGGGGCTAGCGGGGGCGCAGATACGCAGTATTTT. Translating it yields CASSGASGGADTQYF.

The rearrangement joins TRBV29-1 to TRBJ1-1; no clear D gene. Between the trimmed V and J ends, which lost 3 bases and 1 base, there was a span of 3 bases. Germline CDR1 and CDR2: SQVTM and ANQGSEA. The length of the CDR3 is 11 residues. The CDR3 loop reads CSVDGNTEAFF. CDR3 nucleotide sequence: TGCAGCGTTGACGGGAACACTGAAGCTTTCTTT.

The genes are TRBV27 and TRBJ1-1; 9 positions agree with TRBD1. This CDR3 comprises 14 residues. V trimming: 8 bases; J trimming: 4 bases; junction bases outside the gene matches: 8. Germline V gives CDR1 MNHEY, CDR2 SMNVEV (reference sequence). The CDR3 nucleotides are TGTGCCAGCGGGACCGGACAGGGGAGCACTGAAGCTTTCTTT. Translation gives CASGTGQGSTEAFF.

The V call is TRBV27, the J call TRBJ1-1, with D uncertain. The CDR3 spans 16 residues. CDR1 MNHEY and CDR2 SMNVEV come from the germline V gene (reference sequence). V was clipped by 3 bases and J by 1 base, with 15 bases between them. CDR3 sequence reads: CASSLVRVIPNTEAFF. As DNA, the CDR3 is TGTGCCAGCAGTTTGGTCCGCGTAATCCCGAACACTGAAGCTTTCTTT.

CDR3: CASSYEESYGYTF. Here the CDR3 DNA reads TGTGCCAGCAGTTACGAGGAAAGCTATGGCTACACCTTC. The chain recombines TRBV6-6 with TRBJ1-2; no clear D gene. The CDR3 is made up of 13 amino acids. CDR1 MNHNY and CDR2 SVGAGI come from the germline V gene (reference sequence). The V end lost 2 bases, the J end lost 4 bases, and 8 bases lay between the germline ends.

This rearrangement joins TRBV15 to TRBJ1-5; D perhaps matches TRBD1 (5 bases). The V gene lost 3 bases and the J gene lost 2 bases, with 11 bases spanning the gap. Germline V gene lookup returns CDR1 LNHNV and CDR2 YYDKDF (reference sequence). The CDR3 consists of 15 residues. CDR3 protein: CATSSGPGGNQPQHF. CDR3 sequence (DNA): TGTGCCACCAGCAGTGGACCGGGGGGCAATCAGCCCCAGCATTTT.

This chain connects TRBV11-2 to TRBJ2-7; possibly TRBD1 for D (6 bases). The germline gives CDR1 SGHAT, CDR2 FQNNGV. The V and J ends lost 11 bases and 3 bases respectively, with 17 bases between them. The CDR3 is 13 residues long. The CDR3 DNA is TGTGCCTCAGGACAGCTAAGGTTCTACGAGCAGTACTTC. Translating gives CASGQLRFYEQYF.

The J gene is TRBJ2-5, the V gene TRBV5-6; 11 nucleotides line up with TRBD2. The CDR3 contains 15 residues. After removal of 6 bases from V and 7 bases from J, the junction contained 11 bases not matched to a gene. Germline values: CDR1 SGHDT, CDR2 YYEEEE. This CDR3 is CASNPGLADLRTQYF. In DNA, the CDR3 is TGTGCCAGCAACCCGGGACTAGCGGACCTCAGGACCCAGTACTTC.

V usage is TRBV30 and J usage is TRBJ1-4; no reliable D call. Trimming removed 0 bases from V and 8 bases from J, with 7 bases in between. CDR3 size: 12 residues. The germline gives CDR1 GTSNPN, CDR2 SVGIG (reference sequence). CDR3 nucleotides: TGTGCCTGGAGTGTACGGGAAGAAAAACTGTTTTTT. Translation gives CAWSVREEKLFF.

The gene calls are TRBV25-1 and TRBJ1-2, with TRBD1 matching over 7 bases. CDR1 and CDR2 (germline): MGHDK, SYGVNS. The CDR3 has 14 amino acids. The junction had 10 bases not matched to a gene; V was cut back by 6 bases and J by 6 bases. The CDR3 here is CASSLTGAPDGYTF. Written as DNA, the CDR3 is TGTGCCAGCAGCTTAACAGGGGCCCCTGATGGCTACACCTTC.

The chain recombines TRBV11-2 with TRBJ1-4; 7 positions match TRBD1. The V segment lost 5 bases and the J segment 11 bases; nucleotides outside the gene matches: 5. This CDR3 region has 12 residues. Germline CDR1 reads SGHAT; CDR2 reads FQNNGV. DNA for the CDR3: TGTGCCAGCAGCATACCGGGACAGAAACTGTTTTTT. Translating gives CASSIPGQKLFF.

The rearrangement joins TRBV6-5 to TRBJ2-3, with TRBD2 matching over 10 bases. Germline values: CDR1 MNHEY, CDR2 SVGAGI. V was pared by 2 bases and J by 6 bases, with 8 bases of the junction left unmatched. The CDR3 sequence is 16 residues long. CDR3 sequence (DNA): TGTGCCAGCAGTTACGGTAGCGGGAGGCCCATGGATACGCAGTATTTT. Protein product: CASSYGSGRPMDTQYF.

This chain links TRBV10-3 with TRBJ2-7, with 12 nucleotides matching TRBD2. The ends lost 5 bases at V and 4 bases at J; junction bases unmatched: 3. CDR1 ENHRY and CDR2 SYGVKD come from the germline V gene. The CDR3 loop spans 14 amino acids. Here the CDR3 reads CAISSTSGGYEQYF. The CDR3 coding sequence is TGTGCCATCAGTTCAACTAGCGGGGGGTACGAGCAGTACTTC.

V gene TRBV4-1 combines with J gene TRBJ1-1; TRBD1 agrees at 12 bases. The CDR3 consists of 16 residues. Trimming at V came to 2 bases and at J to 4 bases, leaving 5 bases not matched to a gene. Germline assignment: CDR1 MGHRA and CDR2 YSYEKL. The CDR3 loop reads CASSQPLGQGATEAFF. DNA of the CDR3: TGCGCCAGCAGCCAACCCTTGGGACAGGGGGCCACTGAAGCTTTCTTT.

The chain employs TRBV7-9 and TRBJ2-7, with D possibly being TRBD2 (5 bases). The CDR3 has 12 residues. Germline CDR1 is SEHNR and CDR2 is FQNEAQ (reference sequence). With 3 bases removed from V and 3 bases from J, the gap between germline ends came to 6 bases. The DNA of the CDR3 is TGTGCCAGCAGCTTCGGGGACTACGAGCAGTACTTC. Translated, it gives CASSFGDYEQYF.

Written as DNA, the CDR3 is TGTGCCAGCAGCTTTAGGAGCTCCTACAATGAGCAGTTCTTC. Protein product: CASSFRSSYNEQFF. The chain employs TRBV11-2 and TRBJ2-1; D call uncertain. V shed 3 bases and J shed 0 bases, with 6 bases lying between them. This CDR3 spans 14 amino acids. Germline lookup yields CDR1 SGHAT and CDR2 FQNNGV.

The chain has TRBV5-1 and TRBJ1-3; 7 nucleotides align to TRBD1. Trimming cost V 4 bases and J 2 bases; bases outside gene matches: 9. Germline loops: CDR1 SGHRS, CDR2 YFSETQ. The CDR3 has 16 residues. This CDR3 reads CASSPGQVVTGNTIYF. The CDR3 bases are TGCGCCAGCAGCCCCGGACAGGTAGTCACTGGAAACACCATATATTTT.

This clone appeared once. V gene TRBV19 combines with J gene TRBJ1-2, with D perhaps matching TRBD1 (5 bases). Germline CDR1 LNHDA, CDR2 SQIVND (reference sequence). CDR3 size: 13 residues. The germline V and J ends were trimmed by 3 bases and 4 bases, with 9 bases remaining between them. CDR3: CASSIGQGYGYTF. CDR3 bases: TGTGCCAGTAGTATTGGTCAGGGCTATGGCTACACCTTC.

The V call is TRBV7-9, the J call TRBJ1-5; D call uncertain. Germline CDR1 is SEHNR and CDR2 is FQNEAQ (reference sequence). V lost 1 base and J 5 bases, leaving 9 bases between the germline ends. This CDR3 region has 14 residues. This CDR3 reads CASSLVGLDQPQHF. DNA of the CDR3: TGTGCCAGCAGCTTAGTTGGACTAGATCAGCCCCAGCATTTT.

This chain joins TRBV27 and TRBJ1-4; a possible D gene is TRBD1 (5 bases). The CDR3 extends over 14 amino acids. The germline V and J ends were trimmed by 3 bases and 7 bases, with 12 bases remaining between them. The germline V gene has CDR1 MNHEY and CDR2 SMNVEV (reference sequence). Written as DNA, the CDR3 is TGTGCCAGCAGTTTCTCCAGGGCCACTGAAAAACTGTTTTTT. Amino acid sequence: CASSFSRATEKLFF.

The chain links TRBV19 to TRBJ1-3; 8 bases are a match to TRBD1. The CDR3 contains 16 residues. Germline CDR1 is LNHDA and CDR2 is SQIVND (reference sequence). The ends lost 6 bases at V and 2 bases at J; junction bases unmatched: 9. CDR3 nucleotides: TGTGCCAGTAGGACCTGGGCGGACAGGGCTGGAAACACCATATATTTT. Its protein product is CASRTWADRAGNTIYF.

The chain couples TRBV4-1 to TRBJ2-7; TRBD1 agrees at 7 bases. The germline CDR1 and CDR2 sequences are MGHRA and YSYEKL. J lost 3 bases, V lost 1 base, and 12 bases had no gene match. The CDR3 spans 17 residues. CDR3 DNA: TGCGCCAGCAGCCAAGGGGTAGAGGGACAGTCTATCTACGAGCAGTACTTC. Protein sequence: CASSQGVEGQSIYEQYF.